In its sample, the clone carrying this TCR beta chain was seen many times. What it binds is not known. These data originate in a study of blood T cells in healthy people across ages. Study results and limitations: The fall in TCR beta diversity per million T cells was roughly linear with age.

The CDR3 has 16 amino acids. The V gene's germline CDR1 is DFQATT and CDR2 SNEGSKA (reference sequence). V dropped 0 bases and J dropped 7; count of bases not matched to a gene: 10. A second PCR, run for about 6 to 12 cycles, used a sample-barcoded 5' primer plus a J-beta primer mix. TCRdb itself ran the 5' RACE reads through MiXCR, one entry per CDR3 protein. The table records around 800,000 distinct CDR3 sequences, about 42% of them present only once. The chain joins TRBV20-1 to TRBJ2-1; TRBD2 agrees at 9 bases. What was sequenced was blood. The clonotype comes from a man older than 75 in good health. The CDR3 protein is CSARDPGGRASNEQFF. The DNA of the CDR3 is TGCAGTGCTAGAGATCCCGGCGGGAGGGCCAGTAATGAGCAGTTCTTC.